This T cell receptor (beta chain) comes out of a study of blood T cell repertoires in COVID-19. Study as a whole: The study drew acute and convalescent COVID-19 samples from the United States, Italy and Spain.

Data came from immunoSEQ multiplex PCR; TCRdb stores just in-frame clones and leaves some out. The data contain about 50,000 clones, roughly 84% of them singletons. The V gene's germline CDR1 is SGHVS and CDR2 FQNEAQ. Trimming removed 2 bases at V and 2 bases at J, with 6 bases between. The CDR3 loop spans 13 amino acids. This clone appeared a few times. The rearrangement joins TRBV7-8 to TRBJ1-1; D is unclear. Sequenced sample: peripheral blood. The receptor comes from a human donor in a cohort sampled during active COVID-19. CDR3 in DNA: TGTGCCAGCAGCTTATCCAGAAACACTGAAGCTTTCTTT. Translated: CASSLSRNTEAFF.